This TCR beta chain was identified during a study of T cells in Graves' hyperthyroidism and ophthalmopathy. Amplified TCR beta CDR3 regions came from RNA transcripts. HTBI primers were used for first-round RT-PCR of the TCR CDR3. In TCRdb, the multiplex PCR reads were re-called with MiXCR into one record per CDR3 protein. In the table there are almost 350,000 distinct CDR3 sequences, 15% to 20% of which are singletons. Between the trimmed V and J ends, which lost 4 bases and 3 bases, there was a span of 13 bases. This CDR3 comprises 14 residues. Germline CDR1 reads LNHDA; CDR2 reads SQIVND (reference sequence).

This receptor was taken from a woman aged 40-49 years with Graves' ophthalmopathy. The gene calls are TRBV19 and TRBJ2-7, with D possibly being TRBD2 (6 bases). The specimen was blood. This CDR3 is CASSSGTSYYEQYF. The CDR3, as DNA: TGTGCCAGTAGTAGCGGGACTTCATACTACGAGCAGTACTTC. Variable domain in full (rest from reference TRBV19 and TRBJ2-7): DGGITQSPKYLFRKEGQNVTLSCEQNLNHDAMYWYRQDPGQGLRLIYYSQIVNDFQKGDIAEGYSVSREKKESFPLTVTSAQKNPTAFYLCASSSGTSYYEQYFGPGTRLTVT.